What follows are 21 T cell receptor beta chains derived from one specimen sequenced in a study of cytomegalovirus exposure and HLA in healthy donors (dated by TCRdb to 2016 to 2017). Libraries came from the immunoSEQ multiplex PCR assay. The multiplex PCR relied on a mix of 60 forward primers for TCR Vbeta segments and 13 reverse primers for TCR Jbeta segments. The table comes from immuneACCESS by way of TCRdb, which keeps in-frame sequences with V and J called. Part of the clones is missing from these tables; in studies checked, under half for an unresolved V gene and the rest for unknown reasons. Across this sample there are hundreds of thousands of clones, with about three quarters seen only once. The top ten hold 2.7% of the sample. The specimen sequenced was PBMCs. The receptors shown here come from an older woman in good health and CMV-seropositive.

J is TRBJ2-7 and V is TRBV11-2; D ambiguous. The ends were cut back, 1 base at V and 7 bases at J, with 17 bases in the middle. The CDR3 has 15 residues. CDR1 and CDR2 from the germline V gene are SGHAT and FQNNGV. This CDR3 reads CASSLGASRGGEQYF. DNA of the CDR3: TGTGCCAGCAGCTTAGGTGCGAGTCGAGGTGGAGAGCAGTACTTC.

The rearrangement joins TRBV7-8 to TRBJ2-1; D is possibly TRBD1 (5 bases). The CDR3 extends over 14 amino acids. With 7 bases removed from V and 7 bases from J, the gap between germline ends came to 17 bases. CDR1 is SGHVS, CDR2 FQNEAQ, per germline. The CDR3, as DNA: TGTGCCAGCACCCAGGGTGCCGTAGGGAATGAGCAGTTCTTC. Protein: CASTQGAVGNEQFF.

The rearrangement joins TRBV6-1 to TRBJ1-2; TRBD1 is a possible D gene (6 bases). In germline, CDR1 is MNHNS, CDR2 SASEGT. The CDR3 runs to 13 residues. V lost 6 bases, J lost 6 bases, and 14 bases lay in between. As DNA, the CDR3 is TGTGCCAGCAGGTACAGGGTCGGGGATGGCTACACCTTC. This gives the protein CASRYRVGDGYTF.

This sequence joins TRBV18 and TRBJ2-7; 8 bases map to TRBD1. V trimming: 5 bases; J trimming: 0 bases; junction bases outside the gene matches: 6. Germline loops: CDR1 KGHSH, CDR2 LQKENI. The CDR3 spans 15 residues. This CDR3 reads CASSTRTGLSYEQYF. The CDR3 coding sequence is TGTGCCAGCTCAACCAGGACAGGGCTCTCCTACGAGCAGTACTTC.

This clone has just a few counts. The V and J genes are TRBV7-6 and TRBJ2-5; D is possibly TRBD2 (6 bases). Germline V lookup: CDR1 SGHVS, CDR2 FNYEAQ. This CDR3 is 13 amino acids long. V gave up 5 bases and J gave up 2 bases, with 9 bases separating them. The CDR3 loop is CASSGGPQETQYF. As DNA, the CDR3 is TGTGCCAGCAGCGGAGGGCCGCAAGAGACCCAGTACTTC.

The genes are TRBV7-2 and TRBJ2-1, with TRBD1 as a possible D gene (5 bases). The V gene's germline CDR1 is SGHTA and CDR2 FQGNSA. The length of the CDR3 is 15 residues. Trimming took off 1 base at V and 4 bases at J, with 11 bases between the two ends. The CDR3 DNA reads TGTGCCAGCAGCTTAGGGCAGGGATCGTACAATGAGCAGTTCTTC. Its translation is CASSLGQGSYNEQFF. The variable domain in full, completed from reference TRBV7-2 and TRBJ2-1, reads GAGVSQSPSNKVTEKGKDVELRCDPISGHTALYWYRQSLGQGLEFLIYFQGNSAPDKSGLPSDRFSAERTGGSVSTLTIQRTQQEDSAVYLCASSLGQGSYNEQFFGPGTRLTVL.

The rearrangement links TRBV4-1 to TRBJ1-2; weak D call: TRBD1 (5 bases). CDR1 and CDR2 (germline): MGHRA, YSYEKL. Trimming took off 3 bases at V and 4 bases at J, with 18 bases between the two ends. The CDR3 runs 16 residues. The CDR3 DNA is TGCGCCAGCAGCCAGGGGCCTATGTTAGGCTTCTATGGCTACACCTTC. Protein: CASSQGPMLGFYGYTF.

This chain uses TRBV28 with TRBJ2-7, with 7 bases matching TRBD1. Germline CDR1 reads MDHEN; CDR2 reads SYDVKM. The V segment lost 2 bases and the J segment 2 bases; nucleotides outside the gene matches: 6. The CDR3 sequence is 15 residues long. The CDR3 nucleotides read TGTGCCAGCAGTTTACCCGCCGGGACAGCCTACGAGCAGTACTTC. Its protein is CASSLPAGTAYEQYF.

The chain uses TRBV10-1 and TRBJ1-2; D is possibly TRBD1 (6 bases). Germline lookup yields CDR1 WNHNN and CDR2 SYGVQD (reference sequence). The CDR3 extends over 15 amino acids. V was pared by 6 bases and J by 5 bases, with 19 bases between. The CDR3: CASSPDPGAWYGYTF. DNA of the CDR3: TGCGCCAGCAGCCCCGACCCAGGGGCATGGTATGGCTACACCTTC.

This chain links TRBV4-2 with TRBJ2-2; 9 bases map to TRBD2. There are 17 residues in the CDR3. CDR1 and CDR2 from the germline V gene are LGHNA and YNFKEQ. With 2 bases clipped from V and 7 bases from J, the junction kept 11 bases outside the gene matches. CDR3 sequence reads: CASSQQVGTSLDGELFF. The CDR3 DNA reads TGTGCCAGCAGCCAACAGGTCGGGACTAGCCTTGACGGGGAGCTGTTTTTT.

The CDR3 DNA follows: TGTGCCAGTGTCGGGGAGGGGGTTTGGAACTATGGCTACACCTTC. Translated, it gives CASVGEGVWNYGYTF. The chain uses TRBV19 and TRBJ1-2; possibly TRBD1 for D (6 bases). CDR1 and CDR2 (germline): LNHDA, SQIVND (reference sequence). The V and J ends lost 8 bases and 2 bases respectively, with 18 bases between them. The CDR3 sequence is 15 residues long.

The chain links TRBV30 to TRBJ2-1; no clear D gene. This CDR3 has 13 amino acids. Trimming stripped 4 bases from V and 6 bases from J, with 13 bases between. Germline lookup yields CDR1 GTSNPN and CDR2 SVGIG (reference sequence). DNA for the CDR3: TGTGCCTGGACTCCTAATGGAGTCAATGAGCAGTTCTTC. Its translation is CAWTPNGVNEQFF.

Only one count was recorded for this clone. The gene calls are TRBV7-5 and TRBJ1-5; the table calls TRBD1, which could not be checked here. TRBV7-5 is given as a pseudogene. The CDR3 is 18 residues long. In nucleotides, the CDR3 is TGTGTCAGAAGCTGCCCCGGCTCAGGGCCACCATGCAATCAGCCCCAGCATTTT. It yields the protein CVRSCPGSGPPCNQPQHF.

This clone was seen once. The chain employs TRBV6-1 and TRBJ1-1; TRBD1 matches 9 bases. The CDR3 totals 14 residues. Germline trimming cut 3 bases from V and 7 bases from J; bases unmatched to any gene: 6. The V gene's germline CDR1 is MNHNS and CDR2 SASEGT. This chain's CDR3 is CASSDRDREDEAFF. Written as DNA, the CDR3 is TGTGCCAGCAGTGACAGGGACAGGGAAGATGAAGCTTTCTTT.

For this clone: The sample has other DNA sequences that encode this CDR3 too. J is TRBJ1-5 and V is TRBV15; D is undetermined. V lost 0 bases, J lost 6 bases, and 18 bases lay in between. The CDR3 length is 17 residues. CDR1 is LNHNV, CDR2 YYDKDF, per germline (reference sequence). CDR3 loop: CATSRDNAGSGFQPQHF. DNA of the CDR3: TGTGCCACCAGCAGAGATAATGCCGGCAGCGGATTTCAGCCCCAGCATTTT. Full variable domain (outside the CDR3, taken from reference TRBV15 and TRBJ1-5): DAMVIQNPRYQVTQFGKPVTLSCSQTLNHNVMYWYQQKSSQAPKLLFHYYDKDFNNEADTPDNFQSRRPNTSFCFLDIRSPGLGDTAMYLCATSRDNAGSGFQPQHFGDGTRLSIL.

The V gene is TRBV18, the J gene TRBJ1-1; 7 bases are shared with TRBD1. Looked up from germline, CDR1 is KGHSH and CDR2 is LQKENI. The junction had 5 bases not matched to a gene; V was cut back by 3 bases and J by 4 bases. CDR3 length equals 14 residues. The CDR3 DNA reads TGTGCCAGCTCACCGACAGGGCCTGCCACTGAAGCTTTCTTT. This sequence encodes CASSPTGPATEAFF.

The chain is built from TRBV7-2 and TRBJ2-2, with 9 positions matching TRBD2. V shed 5 bases, J shed 5 bases, and the junction held 6 bases outside the gene matches. The length of the CDR3 is 15 residues. Germline V lookup: CDR1 SGHTA, CDR2 FQGNSA. CDR3 amino acids: CASSPGLAWTGELFF. CDR3 DNA: TGTGCCAGCAGCCCCGGACTAGCGTGGACCGGGGAGCTGTTTTTT. Drawing the rest from reference TRBV7-2 and TRBJ2-2, the complete variable domain is GAGVSQSPSNKVTEKGKDVELRCDPISGHTALYWYRQSLGQGLEFLIYFQGNSAPDKSGLPSDRFSAERTGGSVSTLTIQRTQQEDSAVYLCASSPGLAWTGELFFGEGSRLTVL.

The chain recombines TRBV29-1 with TRBJ2-1; a weak D match, TRBD1 (6 bases). The V gene's germline CDR1 is SQVTM and CDR2 ANQGSEA. The germline V and J ends were trimmed by 4 bases and 0 bases, with 13 bases remaining between them. The CDR3 consists of 15 residues. Here the CDR3 reads CSVGPDSLSYNEQFF. The CDR3 nucleotides read TGCAGCGTTGGACCGGACAGCCTCTCCTACAATGAGCAGTTCTTC.

Comment on this clone: One end of the junction is discordant with germline, which a read error may explain. Other DNA sequences within the sample encode an identical CDR3. V and J are TRBV11-3 and TRBJ2-7; tentatively, D is TRBD1 (5 bases). This CDR3 comprises 14 residues. Germline-derived CDR1 and CDR2 are SGHNT and YENEEA. CDR3 loop: CASSLTDLPYEQYF. The CDR3 coding sequence is TGTGCCAGCAGCTTGACAGACCTTCCCTATGAGCAGTACTTC.

The chain joins TRBV27 to TRBJ2-1; 12 bases line up with TRBD2. Germline CDR1 reads MNHEY; CDR2 reads SMNVEV (reference sequence). V was clipped by 5 bases and J by 6 bases; unmatched bases: 2. This CDR3 region has 14 residues. CDR3 sequence: CASSRTSGVNEQFF. For the CDR3, the DNA is TGTGCCAGCAGTAGGACTAGCGGGGTCAATGAGCAGTTCTTC.

The table lists this clone with a few counts. The chain has TRBV4-3 and TRBJ1-5; TRBD1 matches 8 bases. J gave up 5 bases and V 0 bases, and 3 bases lay outside the gene matches. Germline CDR1 LGHNA, CDR2 YSLEER. This CDR3 is 15 amino acids long. CDR3 loop: CASSQDQDRDQPQHF. CDR3 bases: TGCGCCAGCAGCCAAGATCAGGACAGGGATCAGCCCCAGCATTTT.